This TCR beta chain was recovered during a study of blood T cells in healthy people across ages. Study context: About one barcoded beta molecule per two T cells was captured by template switching.

Donors ranged from about 6 to 90 years old and were healthy Caucasians in Russia. Germline CDR1 and CDR2: LNHDA and SQIVND (reference sequence). The CDR3 spans 13 residues. V lost 1 base and J lost 3, with 7 bases in between. This clonotype was observed a single time. The use of a sample-barcoded 5' primer and a J-beta primer mix characterized a second PCR of about 7 to 12 cycles. MiXCR, run by TCRdb on the 5' RACE reads, gives a single entry per CDR3 protein. The repertoire holds around 1,700,000 distinct CDR3 sequences, 28% seen once, with about 8% in the top ten. This receptor was taken from a young woman in good health. The chain uses TRBV19 and TRBJ2-7; D unclear. The sample was blood. The CDR3 here is CASSIGRDYEQYF. DNA for the CDR3: TGTGCCAGTAGTATAGGGCGTGACTACGAGCAGTACTTC.